Included here is one T cell receptor beta chain sequence, with context. This sample stems from a study of technical replicates of blood from a few donors. V was clipped by 5 bases and J by 2 bases; unmatched bases: 6. This CDR3 is 15 amino acids long. Looked up from germline, CDR1 is MRHNA and CDR2 is SNTAGT. Only in-frame clones appear in the TCRdb table, and some are missing; sequencing was by immunoSEQ multiplex PCR. The top ten hold around 4% of the sample, which has 80,000 or so clones, roughly four fifths seen once. The receptor's source is a human donor in good health. Some clones in this sample may be carry-over from other donors' samples. The genes are TRBV6-4 and TRBJ2-3, with TRBD2 matching over 8 bases. Input material: PBMCs. The CDR3 DNA is TGTGCCAGCAGTCCAGCGGGGGATAACACAGATACGCAGTATTTT. Its translation is CASSPAGDNTDTQYF.